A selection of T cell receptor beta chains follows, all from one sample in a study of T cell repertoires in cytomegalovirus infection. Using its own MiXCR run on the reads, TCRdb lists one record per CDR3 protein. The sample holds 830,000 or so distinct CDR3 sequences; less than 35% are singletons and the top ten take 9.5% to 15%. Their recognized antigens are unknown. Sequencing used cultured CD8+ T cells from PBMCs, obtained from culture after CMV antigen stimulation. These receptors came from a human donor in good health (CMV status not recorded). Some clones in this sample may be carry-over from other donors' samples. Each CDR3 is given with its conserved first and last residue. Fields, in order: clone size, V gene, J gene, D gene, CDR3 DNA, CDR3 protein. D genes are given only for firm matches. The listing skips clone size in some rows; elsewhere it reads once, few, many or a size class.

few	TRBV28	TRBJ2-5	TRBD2	TGTGCCAGCAGTCCGAGGACTAGCGGGGGGCCCAGAGAGACCCAGTACTTC	CASSPRTSGGPRETQYF
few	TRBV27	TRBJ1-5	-	TGTGCCAGCAGTCCTTGGGGGTATCAGCCCCAGCATTTT	CASSPWGYQPQHF
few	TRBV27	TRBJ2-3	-	TGTGCCAGCAGCTACCTTACAGCAGATACGCAGTATTTT	CASSYLTADTQYF
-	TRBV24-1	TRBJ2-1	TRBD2	TGTGCCACCAGTGAAGTCAGCCCGGGGGGACCTCTTTACAATGAGCAGTTCTTC	CATSEVSPGGPLYNEQFF
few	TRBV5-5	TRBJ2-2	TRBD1	TGTGCCAGCAGCTTCACTACGGACAGGGGGTTGAACCTGTACGAGAACACCGGGGAGCTGTTTTTT	CASSFTTDRGLNLYENTGELFF
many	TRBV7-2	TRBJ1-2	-	TGTGCCAGCAGCCTGCCTGCCACCTTAACCTATGGCTACACCTTC	CASSLPATLTYGYTF
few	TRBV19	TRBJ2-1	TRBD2	TGTGCCAGTAGTAACGGACTAGTTTCGATCGATGAGCAGTTCTTC	CASSNGLVSIDEQFF
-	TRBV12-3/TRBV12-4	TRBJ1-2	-	TGTGCCAGCAGTTTAGCGCGGGGGGCGCGGTATGGCTACACCTTC	CASSLARGARYGYTF
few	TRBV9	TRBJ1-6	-	TGTGCCAGCAGCGCTCCACAAAGCTCCTATAATTCACCCCTCCACTTT	CASSAPQSSYNSPLHF
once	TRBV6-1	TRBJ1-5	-	TGTGCCAGCGATAAAAGTAGGGCACTAAGCAATCAGCCCCAGCATTTT	CASDKSRALSNQPQHF
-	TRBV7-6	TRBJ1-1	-	TGTGCCAACAGCCTGGGAGGGGCCAGGGCTGAAGCTTTCTTT	CANSLGGARAEAFF
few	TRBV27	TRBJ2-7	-	TGTGCCAGCAGTTTATTTCAGGGTTCCTACGAGCAGTACTTC	CASSLFQGSYEQYF
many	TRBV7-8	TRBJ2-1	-	TGTGCCAGCAGCTCCCAGGTTCCGGAGCAGTTCTTC	CASSSQVPEQFF
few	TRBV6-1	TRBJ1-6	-	TGTGCCAGCAGTGAAGCGCTTCAGGTTTCAGGGGATTCACCCCTCCACTTT	CASSEALQVSGDSPLHF
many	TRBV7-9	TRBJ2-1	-	TGTGCCAGCAGCTTGGGGGGCTACGAGCAGTTCTTC	CASSLGGYEQFF
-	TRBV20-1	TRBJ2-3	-	TGCAGTGCTACCGGGGGTGGAGGGGAGGGCACAGATACGCAGTATTTT	CSATGGGGEGTDTQYF
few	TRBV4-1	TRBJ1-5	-	TGCGCCAGCAGCCCAGTAGGTCCAGGATGGGGTAGCAATCAGCCCCAGCATTTT	CASSPVGPGWGSNQPQHF
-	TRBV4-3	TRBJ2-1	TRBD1	TGCGCCAGCAGCCAAGATGGAGGGACAGGGGGCTATGAGCAGTTCTTC	CASSQDGGTGGYEQFF
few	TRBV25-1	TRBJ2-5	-	TGTGCCAGCAGTGGTAGAGCTAGACCCCAAGAGACCCAGTACTTC	CASSGRARPQETQYF
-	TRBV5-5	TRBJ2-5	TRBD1	TGTGCCAGCAGCCCCGGACAGGGGGCCCTTCCGTACCGAGAGACCCAGTACTTC	CASSPGQGALPYRETQYF
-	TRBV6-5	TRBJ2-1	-	TGTGCCAGCGGTCTTGAGCAGTTCTTC	CASGLEQFF
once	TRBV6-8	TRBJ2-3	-	TGTGCCAGCGGGTATGATACGCAGTATTTT	CASGYDTQYF
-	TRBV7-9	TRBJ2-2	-	TGTGCCAGCAGCTTAGCGTCGGGGAGCGGGGAGCTGTTTTTT	CASSLASGSGELFF
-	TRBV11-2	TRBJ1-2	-	TGTGCCAGCAGAGGACAGCCCGCGTATAATTTCTATGGCTACACCTTC	CASRGQPAYNFYGYTF
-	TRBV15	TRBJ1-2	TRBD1	TGTGCCACCAGCAGAGATGCCACAGGGGGATATGGCTACACCTTC	CATSRDATGGYGYTF
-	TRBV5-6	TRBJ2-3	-	TGTGCCAGCAGCTCCCACCGAGATACGCAGTATTTT	CASSSHRDTQYF
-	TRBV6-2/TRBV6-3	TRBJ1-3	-	TGTGCCAGCAGCTACGGACAGAGCTCTGGAAACACCATATATTTT	CASSYGQSSGNTIYF
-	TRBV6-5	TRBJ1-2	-	TGTGCCAGCAGTTACTCGTCGGGGCTGAGTGGTTATGGCTACACCTTC	CASSYSSGLSGYGYTF
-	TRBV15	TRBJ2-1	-	TGTGCCACCAGCATGGGGGCTGAGCAGTTCTTC	CATSMGAEQFF
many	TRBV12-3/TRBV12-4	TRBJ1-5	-	TGTGCCAGCAGTCCCTCAGGGGGCAATCAGCCCCAGCATTTT	CASSPSGGNQPQHF
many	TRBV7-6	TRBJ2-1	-	TGTGCCAGCAGCTTTACCGGACCCTACAATGAGCAGTTCTTC	CASSFTGPYNEQFF
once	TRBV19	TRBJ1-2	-	TGTGCCAGTAAGTGGGAGGACGCGCGTGGCTACACCTTC	CASKWEDARGYTF
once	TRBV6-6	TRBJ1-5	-	TGTGCCAGCAGTTACTCGTCTACGTCTAATAGGGGTCAGCCCCAGCATTTT	CASSYSSTSNRGQPQHF
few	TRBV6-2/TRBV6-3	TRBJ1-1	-	TGTGCCAGCAGTTACGGAGGGGGGCCCACTGAAGCTTTCTTT	CASSYGGGPTEAFF
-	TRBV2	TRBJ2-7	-	TGTGCCACCCTACTAGGGACTCGCTCCTACGAGCAGTACTTC	CATLLGTRSYEQYF
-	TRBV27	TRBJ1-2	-	TGTGCCACGCGACGGGGAGCAGGCTACACCTTC	CATRRGAGYTF
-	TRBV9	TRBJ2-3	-	TGTGCCAGCAGCGTAGAAGGACAGCTTAAAGATACGCAGTATTTT	CASSVEGQLKDTQYF
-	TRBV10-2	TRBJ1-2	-	TGCGCCAGTAGCGGACAGCCCTCTTATGGCTACACCTTC	CASSGQPSYGYTF
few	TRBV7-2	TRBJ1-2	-	TGTGCCAGCAGCTTACACCCGGGGCTTAACTATGGCTACACCTTC	CASSLHPGLNYGYTF
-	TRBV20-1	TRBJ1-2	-	TGCAGTGCTAGAGTGGGAGGAGGCATTTCCTCAAACTATGGCTACACCTTC	CSARVGGGISSNYGYTF
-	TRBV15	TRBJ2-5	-	TGTGCCACCAGCATTAGGGCACCACAAGAGACCCAGTACTTC	CATSIRAPQETQYF
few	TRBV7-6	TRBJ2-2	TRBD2	TGTGCCAGCAGCTTAACTAGCGGCTCGAACACCGGGGAGCTGTTTTTT	CASSLTSGSNTGELFF
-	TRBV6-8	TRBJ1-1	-	TGTGCCAGCAGTTCCACAGGGCAAGCTTTCTTT	CASSSTGQAFF
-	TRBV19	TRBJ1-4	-	TGTGCCAGTAGGGATTACAATGAAAAACTGTTTTTT	CASRDYNEKLFF
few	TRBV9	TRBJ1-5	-	TGTGCCAGCAGCCTACAGGGTTCTGGGCCCCAGCATTTT	CASSLQGSGPQHF
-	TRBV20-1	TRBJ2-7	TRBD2	TGCAGTGCTCCGGGACTAGCTCCTGACGAGCAGTACTTC	CSAPGLAPDEQYF
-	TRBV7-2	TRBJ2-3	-	TGTGCCAGCAGCCCGGGCCCACCAGATACGCAGTATTTT	CASSPGPPDTQYF
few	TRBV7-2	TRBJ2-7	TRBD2	TGTGCCAGCAGCTTTTTCAGCGGGGCCCCGTACGAGCAGTACTTC	CASSFFSGAPYEQYF
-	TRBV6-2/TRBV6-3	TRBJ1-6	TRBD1	TGTGCCAGCAGTGGGCAGGGGGCCGCGGCGGGACTCCTCCACTTT	CASSGQGAAAGLLHF
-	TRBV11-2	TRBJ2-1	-	TGTGCCAGCATCTTACGCCCCCTGCTCAATGAGCAGTTCTTC	CASILRPLLNEQFF
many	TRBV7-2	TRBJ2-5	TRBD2	TGTGCCAGCAGCCCTCGGACTAGCGGGAGCAAAGAGACCCAGTACTTC	CASSPRTSGSKETQYF
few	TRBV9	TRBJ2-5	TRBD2	TGTGCCAGCAGCGTAGGCGGGGGGCCGTACCAAGAGACCCAGTACTTC	CASSVGGGPYQETQYF
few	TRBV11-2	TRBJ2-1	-	TGTGCCAGCAGCTTAGAGAGGGGGTACAATGAGCAGTTCTTC	CASSLERGYNEQFF
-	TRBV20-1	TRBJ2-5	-	TGCAGTGCTGGAAGGAGTGAGACCCAGTACTTC	CSAGRSETQYF
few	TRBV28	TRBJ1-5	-	TGTGCCAGCAGTTTCAACCATAATCAGCCCCAGCATTTT	CASSFNHNQPQHF
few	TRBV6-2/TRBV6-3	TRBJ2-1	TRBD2	TGTGCCAGCAGTTATTCTACTAGCGACGGCCGCGAGCAGTTCTTC	CASSYSTSDGREQFF
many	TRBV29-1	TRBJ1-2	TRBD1	TGCAGCGTTTCGACACAGGGGGCATTAGGCTACACCTTC	CSVSTQGALGYTF
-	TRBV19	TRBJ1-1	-	TGTGCCAGTAGTATAGTAAGCAGCTTGAACACTGAAGCTTTCTTT	CASSIVSSLNTEAFF
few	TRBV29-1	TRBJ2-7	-	TGCAGCGTTGAAGAGGGGGCGAGGTACGAGCAGTACTTC	CSVEEGARYEQYF
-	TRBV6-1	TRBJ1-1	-	TGTGCCAGCAGTGAATACAGGCTGAACACTGAAGCTTTCTTT	CASSEYRLNTEAFF